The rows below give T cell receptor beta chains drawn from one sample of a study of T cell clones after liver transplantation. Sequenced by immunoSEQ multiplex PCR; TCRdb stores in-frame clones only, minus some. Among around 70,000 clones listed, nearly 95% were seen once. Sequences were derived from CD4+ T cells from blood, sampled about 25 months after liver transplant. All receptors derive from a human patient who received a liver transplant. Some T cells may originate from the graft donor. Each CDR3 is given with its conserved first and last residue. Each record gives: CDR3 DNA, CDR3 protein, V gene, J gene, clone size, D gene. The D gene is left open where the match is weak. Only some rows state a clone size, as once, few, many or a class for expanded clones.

CDR3 DNA: TGTGCCAGTAGCCTTAGGCCTACAGGGGAGAAGACCCAGTACTTC; CDR3 protein: CASSLRPTGEKTQYF; V gene: TRBV19; J gene: TRBJ2-5; clone size: .; D gene: TRBD1
CDR3 DNA: TGTGCCAGCAGTGACTCGATAGCCCCGCCCTACAATGAGCAGTTCTTC; CDR3 protein: CASSDSIAPPYNEQFF; V gene: TRBV6-4; J gene: TRBJ2-1; clone size: .; D gene: .
CDR3 DNA: TGCGCCAGCAGCCCGACCTCGGGAATATGGTACGAGCAGTACTTC; CDR3 protein: CASSPTSGIWYEQYF; V gene: TRBV4-1; J gene: TRBJ2-7; clone size: .; D gene: .
CDR3 DNA: TGTGCCAGCAGCTTACCCGCAGGCTCCTACAATGAGCAGTTCTTC; CDR3 protein: CASSLPAGSYNEQFF; V gene: TRBV5-6; J gene: TRBJ2-1; clone size: .; D gene: .
CDR3 DNA: TGTGCCAGCACGTACCAGCGGGGGAACACTGAAGCTTTCTTT; CDR3 protein: CASTYQRGNTEAFF; V gene: TRBV2; J gene: TRBJ1-1; clone size: few; D gene: .
CDR3 DNA: TGTGCCAGCAGTGGGACAGGTCAAAGAGTTACTTTCTTT; CDR3 protein: CASSGTGQRVTFF; V gene: TRBV6-1; J gene: TRBJ1-1; clone size: .; D gene: TRBD1
CDR3 DNA: TGCAGCGTTCACACGGGACAGGGCTCCTACAATGAGCAGTTCTTC; CDR3 protein: CSVHTGQGSYNEQFF; V gene: TRBV29-1; J gene: TRBJ2-1; clone size: once; D gene: TRBD1
CDR3 DNA: TGCGCCAGCAGAGGACAGCCACCTTCCTACGAGCAGTACTTC; CDR3 protein: CASRGQPPSYEQYF; V gene: TRBV10-2; J gene: TRBJ2-7; clone size: .; D gene: .
CDR3 DNA: TGCAGCGTGAAGGACAGGGGGCGAATCGAGACCCAGTACTTC; CDR3 protein: CSVKDRGRIETQYF; V gene: TRBV29-1; J gene: TRBJ2-5; clone size: .; D gene: TRBD1
CDR3 DNA: TGCAGCGTTGGACAGCCCCCAGGGAGCTACACCTTC; CDR3 protein: CSVGQPPGSYTF; V gene: TRBV29-1; J gene: TRBJ1-2; clone size: .; D gene: .
CDR3 DNA: TGTGCCAGCAGCCAAGATTCTCTAGCGGGATTTACTTCCGAGCAGTACTTC; CDR3 protein: CASSQDSLAGFTSEQYF; V gene: TRBV4-2; J gene: TRBJ2-7; clone size: .; D gene: TRBD2
CDR3 DNA: TGCAGTGCTTATGGTACAGATACGCAGTATTTT; CDR3 protein: CSAYGTDTQYF; V gene: TRBV20-1; J gene: TRBJ2-3; clone size: once; D gene: .
CDR3 DNA: TGTGCCACCAGCCCGAGAGTTGGGGTCCTGTTCTTC; CDR3 protein: CATSPRVGVLFF; V gene: TRBV15; J gene: TRBJ2-1; clone size: .; D gene: .
CDR3 DNA: TGTGCCTGGAACCTCGGACAGGGGATTAATGAAAAACTGTTTTTT; CDR3 protein: CAWNLGQGINEKLFF; V gene: TRBV30; J gene: TRBJ1-4; clone size: .; D gene: TRBD1
CDR3 DNA: TGTGCCAGTAGTGCACCGACAGGGGGGTATGGAAACACCATATATTTT; CDR3 protein: CASSAPTGGYGNTIYF; V gene: TRBV19; J gene: TRBJ1-3; clone size: .; D gene: TRBD1
CDR3 DNA: TGTGCCAGCAGTTTCGGCAGCCTGAATGAAAAACTGTTTTTT; CDR3 protein: CASSFGSLNEKLFF; V gene: TRBV6-6; J gene: TRBJ1-4; clone size: .; D gene: .
CDR3 DNA: TGTGCCAGCACCGGTGCGGGCACCTACGAGCAGTACTTC; CDR3 protein: CASTGAGTYEQYF; V gene: TRBV6-5; J gene: TRBJ2-7; clone size: .; D gene: .
CDR3 DNA: TGTGCCAGCAGCTTATCCGGCGGTGGGACTGAAGCTTTCTTT; CDR3 protein: CASSLSGGGTEAFF; V gene: TRBV11-3; J gene: TRBJ1-1; clone size: once; D gene: .
CDR3 DNA: TGTGCCAGCAGCTTAGACCCTTTTAGCACAGATACGCAGTATTTT; CDR3 protein: CASSLDPFSTDTQYF; V gene: TRBV7-8; J gene: TRBJ2-3; clone size: .; D gene: .
CDR3 DNA: TGTGCCAGCTCAAGTCTTGCAGCGAACACTGAAGCTTTCTTT; CDR3 protein: CASSSLAANTEAFF; V gene: TRBV18; J gene: TRBJ1-1; clone size: .; D gene: .
CDR3 DNA: TGTGCCTGGAGTTCGTCCAGAAATCAGCCCCAGCATTTT; CDR3 protein: CAWSSSRNQPQHF; V gene: TRBV30; J gene: TRBJ1-5; clone size: .; D gene: .
CDR3 DNA: TGTGCCAGCAGCGTTGATGAGGGCCAGCCCCAGCATTTT; CDR3 protein: CASSVDEGQPQHF; V gene: TRBV9; J gene: TRBJ1-5; clone size: .; D gene: .
CDR3 DNA: TGTGCCAGCTCAAATAGGGGACAGGCCTACGAGCAGTACTTC; CDR3 protein: CASSNRGQAYEQYF; V gene: TRBV18; J gene: TRBJ2-7; clone size: .; D gene: TRBD1
CDR3 DNA: TGTGCCAGCAGTTACCAAACAGGGGGCGAGCAGTACTTC; CDR3 protein: CASSYQTGGEQYF; V gene: TRBV7-3; J gene: TRBJ2-7; clone size: .; D gene: TRBD1
CDR3 DNA: TGCAGCCCCCTGCTGGCCCTAGGACAGGGGCGGAACACTGAAGCTTTCTTT; CDR3 protein: CSPLLALGQGRNTEAFF; V gene: TRBV29-1; J gene: TRBJ1-1; clone size: .; D gene: TRBD1
CDR3 DNA: TGTGCCAGCAGCGAGACAGGGATGTCGGATCAGCCCCAGCATTTT; CDR3 protein: CASSETGMSDQPQHF; V gene: TRBV9; J gene: TRBJ1-5; clone size: .; D gene: TRBD1